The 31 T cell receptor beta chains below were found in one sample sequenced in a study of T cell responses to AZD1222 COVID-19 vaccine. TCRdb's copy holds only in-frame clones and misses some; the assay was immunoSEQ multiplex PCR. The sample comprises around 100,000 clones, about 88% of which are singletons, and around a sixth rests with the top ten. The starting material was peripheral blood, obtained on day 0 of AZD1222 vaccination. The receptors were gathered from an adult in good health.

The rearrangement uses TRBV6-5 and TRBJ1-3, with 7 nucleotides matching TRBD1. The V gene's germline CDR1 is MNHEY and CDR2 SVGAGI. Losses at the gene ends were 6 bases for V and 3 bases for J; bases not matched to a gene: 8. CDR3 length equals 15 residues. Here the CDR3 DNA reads TGTGCCAGCAGCTTACAGGGGTCGCTTGGAAACACCATATATTTT. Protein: CASSLQGSLGNTIYF.

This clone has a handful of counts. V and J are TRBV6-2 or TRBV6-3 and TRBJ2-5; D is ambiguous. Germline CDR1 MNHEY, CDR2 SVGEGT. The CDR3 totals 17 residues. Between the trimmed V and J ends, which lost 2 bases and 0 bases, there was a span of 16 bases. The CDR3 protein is CASSYINRALYQETQYF. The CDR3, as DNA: TGTGCCAGCAGTTACATCAACCGAGCTCTATACCAAGAGACCCAGTACTTC.

The CDR3 bases are TGTGCCAGTAGTATAGATCGGCGGACCTATGGCTACACCTTC. It encodes CASSIDRRTYGYTF. The chain carries TRBV19 and TRBJ1-2; D call uncertain. Germline values: CDR1 LNHDA, CDR2 SQIVND (reference sequence). The CDR3 has 14 residues. The V gene lost 0 bases and the J gene lost 4 bases, with 9 bases spanning the gap.

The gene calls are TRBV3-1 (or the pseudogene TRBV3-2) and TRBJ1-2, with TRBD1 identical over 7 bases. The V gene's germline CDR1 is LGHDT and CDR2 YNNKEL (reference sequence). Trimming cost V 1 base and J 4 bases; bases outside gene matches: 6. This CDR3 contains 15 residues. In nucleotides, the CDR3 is TGTGCCAGCAGCCAAGGACAGGGTTTTACCTATGGCTACACCTTC. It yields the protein CASSQGQGFTYGYTF.

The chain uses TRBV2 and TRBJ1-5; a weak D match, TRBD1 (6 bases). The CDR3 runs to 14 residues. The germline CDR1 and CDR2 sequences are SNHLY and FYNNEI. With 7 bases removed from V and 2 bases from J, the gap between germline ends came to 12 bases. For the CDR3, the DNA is TGTGCCAGCACAGGGGACGGGGGCAATCAGCCCCAGCATTTT. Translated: CASTGDGGNQPQHF. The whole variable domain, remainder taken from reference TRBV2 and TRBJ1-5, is EPEVTQTPSHQVTQMGQEVILRCVPISNHLYFYWYRQILGQKVEFLVSFYNNEISEKSEIFDDQFSVERPDGSNFTLKIRSTKLEDSAMYFCASTGDGGNQPQHFGDGTRLSIL.

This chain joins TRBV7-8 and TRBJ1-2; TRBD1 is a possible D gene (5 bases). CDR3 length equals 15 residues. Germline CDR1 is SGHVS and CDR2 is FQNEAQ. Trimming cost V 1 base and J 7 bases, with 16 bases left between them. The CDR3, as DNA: TGTGCCAGCAGCTTAGGTCAGGGAGAAGAGCGTGGCTACACCTTC. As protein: CASSLGQGEERGYTF.

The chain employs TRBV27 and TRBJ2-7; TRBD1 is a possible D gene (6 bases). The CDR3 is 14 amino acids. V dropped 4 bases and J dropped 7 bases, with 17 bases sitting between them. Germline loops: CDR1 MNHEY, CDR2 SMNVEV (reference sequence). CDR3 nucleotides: TGTGCCAGCAGTTGGGGCTCGTCGACAGGTGAGCAGTACTTC. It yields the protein CASSWGSSTGEQYF.

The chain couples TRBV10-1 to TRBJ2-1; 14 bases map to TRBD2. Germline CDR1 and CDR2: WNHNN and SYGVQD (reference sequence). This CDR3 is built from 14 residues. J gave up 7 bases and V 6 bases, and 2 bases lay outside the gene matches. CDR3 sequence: CASSGLAGGNEQFF. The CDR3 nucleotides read TGCGCCAGCAGCGGACTAGCGGGGGGAAATGAGCAGTTCTTC.

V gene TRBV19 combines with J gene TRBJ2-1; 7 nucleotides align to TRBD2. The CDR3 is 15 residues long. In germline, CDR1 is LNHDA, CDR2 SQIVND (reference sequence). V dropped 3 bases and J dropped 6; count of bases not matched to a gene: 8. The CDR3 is CASSIIVGGSNEQFF. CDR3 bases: TGTGCCAGTAGTATCATAGTGGGGGGGAGCAATGAGCAGTTCTTC.

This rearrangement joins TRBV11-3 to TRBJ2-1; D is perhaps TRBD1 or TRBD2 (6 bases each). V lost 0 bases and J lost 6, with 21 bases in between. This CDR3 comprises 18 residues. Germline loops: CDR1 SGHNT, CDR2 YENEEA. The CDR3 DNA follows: TGTGCCAGCAGCTTAGATCAAGGGGGGTCGGCGGGTCGCAATGAGCAGTTCTTC. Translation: CASSLDQGGSAGRNEQFF. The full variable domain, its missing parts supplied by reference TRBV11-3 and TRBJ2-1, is EAGVVQSPRYKIIEKKQPVAFWCNPISGHNTLYWYLQNLGQGPELLIRYENEEAVDDSQLPKDRFSAERLKGVDSTLKIQPAELGDSAVYLCASSLDQGGSAGRNEQFFGPGTRLTVL.

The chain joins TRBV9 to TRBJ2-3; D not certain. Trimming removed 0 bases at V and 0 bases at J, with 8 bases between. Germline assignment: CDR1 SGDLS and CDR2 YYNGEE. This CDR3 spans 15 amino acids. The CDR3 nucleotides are TGTGCCAGCAGCGTAGGGGTGGGGAGCACAGATACGCAGTATTTT. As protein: CASSVGVGSTDTQYF. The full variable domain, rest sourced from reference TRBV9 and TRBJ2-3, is DSGVTQTPKHLITATGQRVTLRCSPRSGDLSVYWYQQSLDQGLQFLIQYYNGEERAKGNILERFSAQQFPDLHSELNLSSLELGDSALYFCASSVGVGSTDTQYFGPGTRLTVL.

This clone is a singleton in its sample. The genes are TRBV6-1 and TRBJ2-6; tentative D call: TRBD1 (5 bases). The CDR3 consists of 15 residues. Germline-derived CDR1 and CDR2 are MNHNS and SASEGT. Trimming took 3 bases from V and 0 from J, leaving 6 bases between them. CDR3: CASSDRASGANVLTF. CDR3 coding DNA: TGTGCCAGCAGTGACAGGGCCTCTGGGGCCAACGTCCTGACTTTC.

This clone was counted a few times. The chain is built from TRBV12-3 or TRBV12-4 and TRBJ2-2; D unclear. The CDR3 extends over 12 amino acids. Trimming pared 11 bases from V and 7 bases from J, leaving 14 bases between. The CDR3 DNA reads TGTGCCGGATTTGCCCCCAGCGGGGAGCTGTTTTTT. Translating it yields CAGFAPSGELFF.

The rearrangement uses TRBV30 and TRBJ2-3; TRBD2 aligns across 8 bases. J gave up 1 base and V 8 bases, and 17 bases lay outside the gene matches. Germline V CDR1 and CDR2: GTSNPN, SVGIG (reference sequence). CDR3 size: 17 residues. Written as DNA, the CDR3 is TGTGCCGGGACTAGTGGGGGCCGAAAATATTGCACAGATACGCAGTATTTT. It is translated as CAGTSGGRKYCTDTQYF.

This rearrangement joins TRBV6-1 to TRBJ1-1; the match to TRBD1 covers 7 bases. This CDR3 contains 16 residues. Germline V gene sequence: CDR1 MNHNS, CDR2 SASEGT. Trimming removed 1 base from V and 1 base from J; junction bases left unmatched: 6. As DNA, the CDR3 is TGTGCCAGCAGTGAAGAACTACCAGGGGGGAACACTGAAGCTTTCTTT. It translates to CASSEELPGGNTEAFF.

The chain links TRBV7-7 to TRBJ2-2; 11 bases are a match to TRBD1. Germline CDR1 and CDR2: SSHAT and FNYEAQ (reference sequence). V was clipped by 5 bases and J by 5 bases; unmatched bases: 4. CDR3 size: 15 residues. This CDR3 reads CASSPGTGGTGELFF. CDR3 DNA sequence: TGTGCCAGCAGCCCCGGGACAGGGGGGACCGGGGAGCTGTTTTTT.

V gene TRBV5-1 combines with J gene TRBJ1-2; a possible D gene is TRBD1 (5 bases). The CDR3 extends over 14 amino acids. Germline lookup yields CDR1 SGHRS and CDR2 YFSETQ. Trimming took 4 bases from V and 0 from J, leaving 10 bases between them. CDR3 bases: TGCGCCAGCAGCCCAGGGTCTACTAACTATGGCTACACCTTC. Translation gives CASSPGSTNYGYTF.

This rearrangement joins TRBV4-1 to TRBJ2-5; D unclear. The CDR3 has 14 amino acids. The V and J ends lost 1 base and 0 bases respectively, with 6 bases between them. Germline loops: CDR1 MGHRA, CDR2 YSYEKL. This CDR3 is CASSQVRYQETQYF. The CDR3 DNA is TGCGCCAGCAGCCAAGTTAGGTACCAAGAGACCCAGTACTTC.

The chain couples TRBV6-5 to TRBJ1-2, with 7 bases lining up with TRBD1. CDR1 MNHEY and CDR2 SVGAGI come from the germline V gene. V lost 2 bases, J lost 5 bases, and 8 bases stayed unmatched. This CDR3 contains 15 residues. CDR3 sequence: CASSYLDRVGYGYTF. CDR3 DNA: TGTGCCAGCAGTTACCTCGACAGGGTTGGGTATGGCTACACCTTC.

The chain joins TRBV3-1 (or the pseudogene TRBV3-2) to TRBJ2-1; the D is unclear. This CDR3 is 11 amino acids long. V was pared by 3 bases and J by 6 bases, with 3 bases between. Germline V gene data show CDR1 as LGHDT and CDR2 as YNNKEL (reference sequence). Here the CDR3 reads CASSHPNEQFF. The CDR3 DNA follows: TGTGCCAGCAGCCATCCCAATGAGCAGTTCTTC.

This CDR3 is CASSPDETGFEAFF. CDR3 bases: TGTGCCAGCTCACCCGACGAGACAGGGTTTGAAGCTTTCTTT. This sequence joins TRBV18 and TRBJ1-1; 7 nucleotides line up with TRBD1. The V gene's germline CDR1 is KGHSH and CDR2 LQKENI. The CDR3 totals 14 residues. V shed 3 bases and J 7 bases; nucleotides not matched to a gene: 8.

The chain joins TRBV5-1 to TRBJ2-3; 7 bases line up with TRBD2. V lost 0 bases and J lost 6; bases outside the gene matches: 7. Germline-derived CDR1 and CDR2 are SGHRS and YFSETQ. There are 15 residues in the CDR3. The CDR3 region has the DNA TGCGCCAGCAGCTTGGAGGGGACTAATCCTGATACGCAGTATTTT. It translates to CASSLEGTNPDTQYF.

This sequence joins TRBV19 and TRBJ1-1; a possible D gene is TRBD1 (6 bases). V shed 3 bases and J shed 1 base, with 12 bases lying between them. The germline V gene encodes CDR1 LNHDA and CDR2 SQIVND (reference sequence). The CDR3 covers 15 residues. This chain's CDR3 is CASSIRTAGNTEAFF. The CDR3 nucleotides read TGTGCCAGTAGTATCCGGACAGCAGGGAACACTGAAGCTTTCTTT.

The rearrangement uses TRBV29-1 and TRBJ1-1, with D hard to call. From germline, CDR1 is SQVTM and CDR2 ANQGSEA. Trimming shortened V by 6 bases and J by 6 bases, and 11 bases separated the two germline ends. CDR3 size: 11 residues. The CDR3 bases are TGCAGCGTGTCAGGATTTTCTGAAGCTTTCTTT. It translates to CSVSGFSEAFF.

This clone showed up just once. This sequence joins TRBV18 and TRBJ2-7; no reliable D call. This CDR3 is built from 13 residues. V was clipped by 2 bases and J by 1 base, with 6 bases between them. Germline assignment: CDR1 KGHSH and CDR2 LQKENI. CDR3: CASSPSQSYEQYF. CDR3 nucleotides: TGTGCCAGCTCACCAAGTCAATCCTACGAGCAGTACTTC.

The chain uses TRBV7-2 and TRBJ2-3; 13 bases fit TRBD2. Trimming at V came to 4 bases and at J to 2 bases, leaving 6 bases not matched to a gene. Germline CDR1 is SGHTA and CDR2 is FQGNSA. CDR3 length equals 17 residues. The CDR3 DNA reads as TGTGCCAGCAGCTACCGACTAGCGGGGGGTACCACAGATACGCAGTATTTT. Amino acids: CASSYRLAGGTTDTQYF.

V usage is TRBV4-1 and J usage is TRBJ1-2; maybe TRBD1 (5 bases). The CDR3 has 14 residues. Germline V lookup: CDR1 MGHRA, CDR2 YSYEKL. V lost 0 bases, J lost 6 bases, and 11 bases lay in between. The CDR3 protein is CASSQEPGRDGYTF. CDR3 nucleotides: TGCGCCAGCAGCCAAGAGCCAGGGCGGGATGGCTACACCTTC.

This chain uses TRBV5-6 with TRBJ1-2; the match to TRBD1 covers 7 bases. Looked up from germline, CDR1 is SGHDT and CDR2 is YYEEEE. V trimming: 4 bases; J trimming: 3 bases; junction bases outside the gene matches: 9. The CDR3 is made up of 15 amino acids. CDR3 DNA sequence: TGTGCCAGCAGCCCACTATCGACAGGGCACTATGGCTACACCTTC. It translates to CASSPLSTGHYGYTF.

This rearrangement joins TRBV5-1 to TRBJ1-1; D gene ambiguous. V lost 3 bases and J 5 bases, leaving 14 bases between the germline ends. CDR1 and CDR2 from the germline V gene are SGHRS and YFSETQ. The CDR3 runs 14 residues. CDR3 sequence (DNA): TGCGCCAGCAGCTCGGGCGACGAGATAACTGAAGCTTTCTTT. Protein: CASSSGDEITEAFF.

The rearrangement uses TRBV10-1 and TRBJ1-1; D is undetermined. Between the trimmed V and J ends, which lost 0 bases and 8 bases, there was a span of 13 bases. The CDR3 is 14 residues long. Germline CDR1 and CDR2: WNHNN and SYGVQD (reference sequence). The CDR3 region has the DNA TGCGCCAGCAGTGAGTCAGGTTGGCCGCAGGAAGCTTTCTTT. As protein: CASSESGWPQEAFF.

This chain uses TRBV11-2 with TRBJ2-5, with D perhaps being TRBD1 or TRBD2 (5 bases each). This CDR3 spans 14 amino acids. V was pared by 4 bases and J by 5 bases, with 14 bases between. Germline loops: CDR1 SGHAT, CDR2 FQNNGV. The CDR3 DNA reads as TGTGCCAGCAGCTCAACGAGGGGTAGGGAGACCCAGTACTTC. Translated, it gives CASSSTRGRETQYF. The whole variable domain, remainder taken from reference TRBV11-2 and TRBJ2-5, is EAGVAQSPRYKIIEKRQSVAFWCNPISGHATLYWYQQILGQGPKLLIQFQNNGVVDDSQLPKDRFSAERLKGVDSTLKIQPAKLEDSAVYLCASSSTRGRETQYFGPGTRLLVL.